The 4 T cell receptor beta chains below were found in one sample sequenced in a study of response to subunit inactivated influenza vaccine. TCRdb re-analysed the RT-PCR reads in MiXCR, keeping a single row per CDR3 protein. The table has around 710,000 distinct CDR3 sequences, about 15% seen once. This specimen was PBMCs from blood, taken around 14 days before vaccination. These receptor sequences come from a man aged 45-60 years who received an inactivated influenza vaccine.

CDR3 DNA: TGCAGTGCTAGGCAACCATCCTGGTCCCGGGACATCTACGAGCAGTACTTC. Amino acid sequence: CSARQPSWSRDIYEQYF. The chain carries TRBV20-1 and TRBJ2-7, with D possibly matching TRBD1 (6 bases). The CDR3 consists of 17 residues. Trimming cost V 3 bases and J 3 bases, with 24 bases left between them. Germline loops: CDR1 DFQATT, CDR2 SNEGSKA (reference sequence).

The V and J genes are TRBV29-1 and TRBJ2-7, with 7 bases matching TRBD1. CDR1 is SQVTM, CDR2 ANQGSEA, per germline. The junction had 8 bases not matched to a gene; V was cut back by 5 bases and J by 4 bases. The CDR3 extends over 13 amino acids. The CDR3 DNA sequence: TGCAGCGTTCAACCGGGACAGATATACGAGCAGTACTTC. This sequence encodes CSVQPGQIYEQYF.

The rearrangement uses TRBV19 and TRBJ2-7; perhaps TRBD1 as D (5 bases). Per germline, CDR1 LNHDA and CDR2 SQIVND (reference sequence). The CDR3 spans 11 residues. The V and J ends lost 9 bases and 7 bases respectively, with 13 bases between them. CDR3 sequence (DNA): TGTGCCAGCAAAGCAGGGTTGGAGCAGTACTTC. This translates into CASKAGLEQYF.

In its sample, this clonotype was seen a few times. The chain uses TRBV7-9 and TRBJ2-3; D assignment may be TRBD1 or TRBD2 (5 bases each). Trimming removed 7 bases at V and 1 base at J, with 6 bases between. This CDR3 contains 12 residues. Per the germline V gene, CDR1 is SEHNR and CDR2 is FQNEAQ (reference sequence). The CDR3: CASMGGTDTQYF. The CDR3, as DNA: TGTGCCAGCATGGGGGGCACAGATACGCAGTATTTT.